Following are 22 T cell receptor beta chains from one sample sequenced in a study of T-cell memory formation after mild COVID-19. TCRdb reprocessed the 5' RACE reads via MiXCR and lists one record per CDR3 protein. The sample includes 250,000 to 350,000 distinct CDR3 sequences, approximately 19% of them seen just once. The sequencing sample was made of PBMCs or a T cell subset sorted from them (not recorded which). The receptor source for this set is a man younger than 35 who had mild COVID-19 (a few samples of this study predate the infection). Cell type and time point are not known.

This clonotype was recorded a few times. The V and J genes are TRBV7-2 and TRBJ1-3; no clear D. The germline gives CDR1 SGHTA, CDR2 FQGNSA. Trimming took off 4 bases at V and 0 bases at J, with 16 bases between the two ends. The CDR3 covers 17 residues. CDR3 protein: CASSSSDGGISGNTIYF. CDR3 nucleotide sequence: TGTGCCAGCAGCTCATCAGACGGTGGAATCTCTGGAAACACCATATATTTT.

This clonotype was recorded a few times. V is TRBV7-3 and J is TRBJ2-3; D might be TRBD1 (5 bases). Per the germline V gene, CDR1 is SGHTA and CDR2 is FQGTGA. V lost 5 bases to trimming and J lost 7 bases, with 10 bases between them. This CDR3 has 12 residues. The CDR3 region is CASSPGLNTQYF. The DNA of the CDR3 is TGTGCCAGCAGCCCAGGGTTAAATACGCAGTATTTT.

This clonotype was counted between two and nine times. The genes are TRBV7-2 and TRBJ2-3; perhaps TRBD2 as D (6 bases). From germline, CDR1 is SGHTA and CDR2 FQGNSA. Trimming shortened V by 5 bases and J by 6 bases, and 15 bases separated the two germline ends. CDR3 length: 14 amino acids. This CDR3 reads CASSPTTSSDTQYF. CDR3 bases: TGTGCCAGCAGCCCGACGACTAGTTCCGATACGCAGTATTTT.

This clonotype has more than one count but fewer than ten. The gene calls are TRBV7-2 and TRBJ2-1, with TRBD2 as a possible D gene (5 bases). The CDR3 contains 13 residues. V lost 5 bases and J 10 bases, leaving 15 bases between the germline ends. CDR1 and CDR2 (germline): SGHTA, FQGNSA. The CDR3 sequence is CASSPSIPQEQFF. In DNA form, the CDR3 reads TGTGCCAGCAGCCCTAGCATCCCCCAAGAGCAGTTCTTC.

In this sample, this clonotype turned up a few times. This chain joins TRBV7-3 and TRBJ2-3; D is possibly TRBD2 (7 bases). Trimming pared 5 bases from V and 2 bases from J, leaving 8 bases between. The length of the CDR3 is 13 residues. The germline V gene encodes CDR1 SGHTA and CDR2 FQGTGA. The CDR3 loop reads CASSAGATDTQYF. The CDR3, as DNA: TGTGCCAGCAGCGCGGGGGCCACAGATACGCAGTATTTT.

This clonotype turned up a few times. CDR3 DNA: TGTGCCAGCAGTTGGGGCAACAGGGACAGGGAGACCCAGTACTTC. Translation: CASSWGNRDRETQYF. J is TRBJ2-5 and V is TRBV12-3 or TRBV12-4; 8 bases line up with TRBD1. The J segment lost 5 bases and the V segment lost 4 bases, leaving 9 bases of the junction unmatched. The CDR3 has 15 residues.

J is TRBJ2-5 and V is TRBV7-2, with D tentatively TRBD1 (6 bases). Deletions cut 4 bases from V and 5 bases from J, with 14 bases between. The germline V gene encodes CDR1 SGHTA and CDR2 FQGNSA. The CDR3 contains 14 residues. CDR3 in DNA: TGTGCCAGCAGCTCCGGACAGCTCCCGGAGACCCAGTACTTC. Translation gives CASSSGQLPETQYF.

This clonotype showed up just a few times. For the CDR3, the DNA is TGTGCCAGCAGCCTACTCCCCTCGTTCGACAGGGCACAAGAGACCCAGTACTTC. The encoded protein is CASSLLPSFDRAQETQYF. The chain is built from TRBV7-9 and TRBJ2-5; 7 positions match TRBD1. The V segment lost 5 bases and the J segment 2 bases; nucleotides outside the gene matches: 17. The CDR3 contains 18 residues. Germline CDR1 reads SEHNR; CDR2 reads FQNEAQ (reference sequence).

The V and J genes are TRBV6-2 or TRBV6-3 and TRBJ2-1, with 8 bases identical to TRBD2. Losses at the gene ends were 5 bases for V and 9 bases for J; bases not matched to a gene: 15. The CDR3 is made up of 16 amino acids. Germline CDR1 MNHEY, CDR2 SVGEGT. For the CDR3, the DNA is TGTGCCAGCAGTCACGGGGGGGCTAGTGGGGATGGTGAGCAGTTCTTC. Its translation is CASSHGGASGDGEQFF.

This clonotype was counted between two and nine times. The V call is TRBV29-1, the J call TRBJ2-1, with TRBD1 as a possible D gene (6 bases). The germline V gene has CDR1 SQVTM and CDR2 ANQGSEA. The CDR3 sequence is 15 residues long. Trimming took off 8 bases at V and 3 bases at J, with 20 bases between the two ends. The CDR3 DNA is TGCAGCACGGCAGGTTGGGGACAAGGCTACAATGAGCAGTTCTTC. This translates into CSTAGWGQGYNEQFF.

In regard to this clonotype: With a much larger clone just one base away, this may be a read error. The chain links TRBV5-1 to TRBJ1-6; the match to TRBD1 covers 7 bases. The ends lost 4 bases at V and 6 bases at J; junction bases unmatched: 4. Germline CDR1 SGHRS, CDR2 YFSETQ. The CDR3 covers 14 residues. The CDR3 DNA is TGCGCCAGCAGCCAGGGACAGCCTAATTCACCCCTCCACTTT. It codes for CASSQGQPNSPLHF.

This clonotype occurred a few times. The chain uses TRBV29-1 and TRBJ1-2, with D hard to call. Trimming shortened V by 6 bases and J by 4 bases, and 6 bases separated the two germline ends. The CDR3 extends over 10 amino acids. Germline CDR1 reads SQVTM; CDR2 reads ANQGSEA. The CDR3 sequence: CSVFIYGYTF. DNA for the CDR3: TGCAGCGTGTTTATCTATGGCTACACCTTC.

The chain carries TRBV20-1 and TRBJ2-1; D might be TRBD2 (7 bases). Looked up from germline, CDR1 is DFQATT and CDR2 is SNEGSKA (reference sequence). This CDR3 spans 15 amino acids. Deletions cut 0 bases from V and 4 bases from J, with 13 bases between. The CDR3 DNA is TGCAGTGCTAGAGAACGGGGGGCCACGTACAATGAGCAGTTCTTC. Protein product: CSARERGATYNEQFF.

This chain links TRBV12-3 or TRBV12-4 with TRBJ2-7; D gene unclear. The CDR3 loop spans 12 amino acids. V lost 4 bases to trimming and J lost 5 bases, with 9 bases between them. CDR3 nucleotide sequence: TGTGCCAGCAGTTCCATGATCCACGAGCAGTACTTC. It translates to CASSSMIHEQYF.

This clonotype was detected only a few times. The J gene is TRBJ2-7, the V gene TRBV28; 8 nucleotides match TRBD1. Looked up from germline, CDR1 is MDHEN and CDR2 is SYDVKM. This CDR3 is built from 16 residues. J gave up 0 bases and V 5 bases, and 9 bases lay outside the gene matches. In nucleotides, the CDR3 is TGTGCCAGCAGTCCGAGCCAGGGGGCAAGCTCCTACGAGCAGTACGTC. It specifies CASSPSQGASSYEQYV.

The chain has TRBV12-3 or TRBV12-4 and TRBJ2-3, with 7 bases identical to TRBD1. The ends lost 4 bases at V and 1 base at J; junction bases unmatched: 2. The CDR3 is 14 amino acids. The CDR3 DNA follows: TGTGCCAGCAGTTGGGACAGTCGCACAGATACGCAGTATTTT. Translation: CASSWDSRTDTQYF.

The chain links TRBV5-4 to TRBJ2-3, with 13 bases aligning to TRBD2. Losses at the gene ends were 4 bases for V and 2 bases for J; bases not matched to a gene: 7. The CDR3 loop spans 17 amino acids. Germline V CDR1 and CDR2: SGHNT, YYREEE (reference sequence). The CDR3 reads CASSGAGTSGATDTQYF. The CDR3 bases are TGTGCCAGCAGCGGTGCCGGGACTAGCGGGGCCACAGATACGCAGTATTTT.

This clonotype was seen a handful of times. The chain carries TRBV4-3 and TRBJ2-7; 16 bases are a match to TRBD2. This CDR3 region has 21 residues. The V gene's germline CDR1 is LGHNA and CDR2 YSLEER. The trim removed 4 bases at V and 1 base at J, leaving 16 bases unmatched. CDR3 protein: CASSRKPPGLAGGLASYEQYF. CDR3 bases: TGCGCCAGCAGCCGAAAGCCCCCGGGACTAGCGGGGGGGTTGGCATCCTACGAGCAGTACTTC.

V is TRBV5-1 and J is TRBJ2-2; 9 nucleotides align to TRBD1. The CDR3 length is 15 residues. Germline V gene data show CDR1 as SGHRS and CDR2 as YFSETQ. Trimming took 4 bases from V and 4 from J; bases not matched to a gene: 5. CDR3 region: CASSPGTGSTGELFF. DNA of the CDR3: TGCGCCAGCAGCCCAGGGACAGGGAGCACCGGGGAGCTGTTTTTT.

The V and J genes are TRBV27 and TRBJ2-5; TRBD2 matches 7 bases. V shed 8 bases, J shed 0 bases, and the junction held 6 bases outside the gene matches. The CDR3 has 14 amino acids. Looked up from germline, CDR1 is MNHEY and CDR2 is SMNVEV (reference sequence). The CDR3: CASHRGGHQETQYF. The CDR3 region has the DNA TGTGCCAGCCATCGCGGGGGACACCAAGAGACCCAGTACTTC.

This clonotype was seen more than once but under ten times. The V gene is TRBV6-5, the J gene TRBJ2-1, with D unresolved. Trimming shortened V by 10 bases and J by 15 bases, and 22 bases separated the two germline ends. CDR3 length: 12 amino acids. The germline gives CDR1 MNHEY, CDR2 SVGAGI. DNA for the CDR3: TGTGCCACCAACTTGCCCGGCGGCAAGTGGTTCTTC. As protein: CATNLPGGKWFF.

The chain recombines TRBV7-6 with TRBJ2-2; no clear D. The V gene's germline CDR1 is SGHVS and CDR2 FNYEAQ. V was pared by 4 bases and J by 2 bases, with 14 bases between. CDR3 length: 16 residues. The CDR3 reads CASSSMEGSNTGELFF. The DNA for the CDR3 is TGTGCCAGCAGCTCTATGGAAGGGTCAAACACCGGGGAGCTGTTTTTT.